Given below is one T cell receptor beta chain in context. Its antigen is unidentified. The germline CDR1 and CDR2 sequences are SGHRS and YFSETQ. The CDR3 contains 19 residues. Trimming cost V 4 bases and J 9 bases; bases outside gene matches: 25. The data belong to a study of cytomegalovirus exposure and HLA in healthy donors. Study-level background: Most donors, around 81% of 350 to 450 genotyped, fell in the Caucasian-associated ancestry cluster. Findings and limits, study-wide: Association with HLA alleles at 0.05 false discovery rate was found for 16,951 TCR beta sequences in a later analysis. Upon later analysis, TCR association rates were observed to vary by HLA locus, being highest for DRB1 and lowest for HLA-C. Exclusion applied to some V segments, including TRBV6-2 and TRBV6-3, as they were indistinguishable.

The PCR used 60 Vbeta and 13 Jbeta primers. Some clones are missing from TCRdb's copy, which holds only in-frame ones; the method was immunoSEQ multiplex PCR. Among about 160,000 clones listed, about 70% were seen once. This TCR was recovered from a woman under 30 in good health and CMV-seropositive. The sequencing sample was made of PBMCs. V usage is TRBV5-1 and J usage is TRBJ2-7; 10 bases agree with TRBD1. The CDR3 spells CASSPAGTGVARGASGQYF. The CDR3 DNA reads TGCGCCAGCAGCCCGGCCGGGACAGGGGTGGCGCGGGGGGCTTCGGGGCAGTACTTC.